Below, 8 T cell receptor beta chains from the same sample are listed, as sequenced in a study of beta chain features in type 1 diabetes. Since all of the isolated RNA was reverse transcribed, expressed TCRB transcripts were what got sequenced. Profiling relied on immunoSEQ multiplex PCR, and the TCRdb table lists in-frame clones only, not all of them. This table holds around 340,000 clones, around 19% found once. The sequenced sample consisted of naive CD4+ T cells from blood. Every receptor here comes from a woman between 18 and 30 years old in good health.

There are a few counts of this clone. This rearrangement joins TRBV19 to TRBJ1-2, with D tentatively TRBD1 (6 bases). This CDR3 spans 14 amino acids. CDR1 is LNHDA, CDR2 SQIVND, per germline (reference sequence). Between the trimmed V and J ends, which lost 11 bases and 0 bases, there was a span of 16 bases. The CDR3 DNA reads TGTGCCTCCAAAGAAGGGACATCTAACTATGGCTACACCTTC. This translates into CASKEGTSNYGYTF.

Worth noting for this clone: The germline gene is not matched at one end of the junction; a read error may be the cause. This chain links TRBV28 with TRBJ1-2; D remains unclear. CDR3 length equals 11 residues. Germline CDR1 MDHEN, CDR2 SYDVKM. The CDR3 DNA is TGTGCCAGCAGATTATTAGATGGCTACACCTTC. Its translation: CASRLLDGYTF.

This clone was counted between two and nine times. The gene calls are TRBV9 and TRBJ1-2, with TRBD1 matching over 9 bases. The CDR3 loop spans 13 amino acids. The V segment lost 3 bases and the J segment 5 bases; nucleotides outside the gene matches: 2. Germline V gene lookup returns CDR1 SGDLS and CDR2 YYNGEE. CDR3 DNA: TGTGCCAGCAGCGCGGACAGGGGTTATGGCTACACCTTC. Protein sequence: CASSADRGYGYTF.

This clone was found a few times. The chain uses TRBV30 and TRBJ1-4; 8 bases align to TRBD1. J was trimmed by 0 bases and V by 5 bases; bases with no gene match: 5. There are 15 residues in the CDR3. CDR1 is GTSNPN and CDR2 is SVGIG in the germline V gene (reference sequence). CDR3 protein: CAWDRGITTNEKLFF. In nucleotides, the CDR3 is TGTGCCTGGGACAGGGGAATCACAACTAATGAAAAACTGTTTTTT.

V is TRBV5-1 and J is TRBJ2-2; TRBD2 agrees at 12 bases. Germline CDR1 and CDR2: SGHRS and YFSETQ. The CDR3 has 15 amino acids. Trimming took 4 bases from V and 5 from J; bases not matched to a gene: 3. The CDR3, as DNA: TGCGCCAGCAGCCCGCTAGCGGGAGGGACCGGGGAGCTGTTTTTT. Protein product: CASSPLAGGTGELFF.

This chain joins TRBV4-1 and TRBJ1-2; 8 nucleotides line up with TRBD1. The J segment lost 1 base and the V segment lost 1 base, leaving 11 bases of the junction unmatched. Germline V gives CDR1 MGHRA, CDR2 YSYEKL. The CDR3 spans 18 residues. The CDR3 sequence: CASSQGGTGVFYNYGYTF. Here the CDR3 DNA reads TGCGCCAGCAGCCAAGGAGGGACAGGCGTCTTTTATAACTATGGCTACACCTTC.

The table lists this clone with a count of one. J is TRBJ1-5 and V is TRBV19; a weak D match, TRBD1 (6 bases). The CDR3 is 16 amino acids. Looked up from germline, CDR1 is LNHDA and CDR2 is SQIVND (reference sequence). Deletions cut 3 bases from V and 7 bases from J, with 19 bases between. For the CDR3, the DNA is TGTGCCAGTAGTATGACCCTGACAGGACCAGGGCAGCCCCAGCATTTT. Amino acids: CASSMTLTGPGQPQHF.

The V gene is TRBV14, the J gene TRBJ1-1; D is possibly TRBD1 (6 bases). CDR3 length: 19 residues. V lost 0 bases and J 7 bases, leaving 27 bases between the germline ends. Germline CDR1 reads SGHDN; CDR2 reads FVKESK. In nucleotides, the CDR3 is TGTGCCAGCAGCCAAGATCGATGGTACCGGGACACCGAGCCTCATGAAGCTTTCTTT. Protein product: CASSQDRWYRDTEPHEAFF.